These T cell receptor beta chains were read from a single sample in a study of blood T cell repertoires in COVID-19. TCRdb's copy holds only in-frame clones and misses some; the assay was immunoSEQ multiplex PCR. The sample records over 120,000 clones, 88% being singletons. Sequenced material: peripheral blood. These receptors originate from a woman between 45 and 60 years old with acute or convalescent COVID-19. The CDR3 runs from the conserved cysteine through the conserved F or W. A D gene is named only where the DNA matches it firmly. Clone size is shown for a subset of rows, as once, few, many or a class of expanded clone.

clone_size,j_call,v_call,d_call,cdr3_nt,cdr3_aa
-,TRBJ1-2,TRBV5-1,-,TGCGCCAGCAGCTTGGGAGAACAGCCATATGGCTACACCTTC,CASSLGEQPYGYTF
few,TRBJ1-1,TRBV19,-,TGTGCCAGTAGTATAGGGGGCAGCTCGGGTGTCGACACTGAAGCTTTCTTT,CASSIGGSSGVDTEAFF
-,TRBJ2-3,TRBV9,TRBD2,TGTGCCAGCAGCGTAGCTACCATCTGGGGGGGGAACACAGATACGCAGTATTTT,CASSVATIWGGNTDTQYF
-,TRBJ2-2,TRBV5-4,TRBD2,TGTGCCAGCAGCTTGGGGGGGACTAGCAACGGGGAGCTGTTTTTT,CASSLGGTSNGELFF
-,TRBJ1-5,TRBV27,-,TGTGCCAGCAGTTTAAACGGACAGATGTATAGCAATCAGCCCCAGCATTTT,CASSLNGQMYSNQPQHF
-,TRBJ2-1,TRBV7-9,-,TGTGCCAGCAGCCCCCAGGTGGCAGGGAATGATGAGCAGTTCTTC,CASSPQVAGNDEQFF
-,TRBJ2-3,TRBV18,-,TGTGCCAGCTCACCAGTCGGAGGGGCTAGCACAGATACGCAGTATTTT,CASSPVGGASTDTQYF
-,TRBJ1-6,TRBV2,-,TGTGCCAGCAGGCGGTGGACAGAAGTTCGCTCCTATAATTCACCCCTCCACTTT,CASRRWTEVRSYNSPLHF
-,TRBJ1-6,TRBV5-1,-,TGCGCCAGCAGCTTAACCGGGACTCCCGATAATTCACCCCTCCACTTT,CASSLTGTPDNSPLHF
-,TRBJ1-2,TRBV7-9,-,TGTGCCAGCTCTGCCTGGTCCTCTGAAGTCGGTGGCTACACCTTC,CASSAWSSEVGGYTF
-,TRBJ1-1,TRBV5-1,-,TGCGCCAGCGGGCTGGGAGGAACTGAAGCTTTCTTT,CASGLGGTEAFF
few,TRBJ2-5,TRBV5-1,-,TGCGCCAGCAGGGTGGGCAGCGGGGAGACCCAGTACTTC,CASRVGSGETQYF
-,TRBJ1-2,TRBV24-1,TRBD1,TGTGCCACCAGTGATTCTACCAGGGGGCTGGGCTATGGCTACACCTTC,CATSDSTRGLGYGYTF
-,TRBJ2-5,TRBV9,TRBD1,TGTGCCAGCAGCGTACGGACAGGCTTGGAGACCCAGTACTTC,CASSVRTGLETQYF
-,TRBJ1-1,TRBV7-9,-,TGTGCCAGCAGCTTAAGTAGGGGGTTGGGTGAAGCTTTCTTT,CASSLSRGLGEAFF
-,TRBJ1-5,TRBV30,-,TGTGCCTGGAGTGTACATGGGGGGCAGCCCCAGCATTTT,CAWSVHGGQPQHF
-,TRBJ1-2,TRBV12-3/TRBV12-4,-,TGTGCCAGCACCCAAGGCGCAGGCCATGGCTACACCTTC,CASTQGAGHGYTF
-,TRBJ1-1,TRBV29-1,-,TGCAGCGTCCAACAGTGGCGGGACACTGAAGCTTTCTTT,CSVQQWRDTEAFF
-,TRBJ1-3,TRBV14,TRBD1,TGTGCCAGCAGCCAGGGGAGACTAGACAGGGGGCTGTTTGGAAACACCATATATTTT,CASSQGRLDRGLFGNTIYF
-,TRBJ2-7,TRBV28,TRBD1,TGTGCCAGCAGTTCGCACCCCATGACAGGGGGGGTCTCCTACGAGCAGTACTTC,CASSSHPMTGGVSYEQYF
-,TRBJ2-7,TRBV27,TRBD2,TGTGCCAGCAGTTTAAGCACTAGCGGCTCCTACGAGCAGTACTTC,CASSLSTSGSYEQYF
-,TRBJ2-7,TRBV2,-,TGTGCCAGCAGTGAAAAAAAGAGCGCCTACGAGCAGTACTTC,CASSEKKSAYEQYF
-,TRBJ1-2,TRBV29-1,-,TGCAGCGTTGAGACAGAGAGCTATGGCTACACCTTC,CSVETESYGYTF
-,TRBJ1-3,TRBV30,-,TGTGCCTGGAGTGCAGGGATTGGTGGAAACACCATATATTTT,CAWSAGIGGNTIYF
-,TRBJ2-3,TRBV18,TRBD1,TGTGCCAGCTCACGGACAAAGGGGGCCACAGATACGCAGTATTTT,CASSRTKGATDTQYF
-,TRBJ2-7,TRBV4-2,TRBD2,TGTGCCAGCAGCCGCGCCGGGACTAGCGACTACGAGCAGTACTTC,CASSRAGTSDYEQYF
-,TRBJ2-1,TRBV19,TRBD1,TGTGCCAGTAGTGCCTGGACAGGCCACTTGTTCTTC,CASSAWTGHLFF
-,TRBJ2-7,TRBV10-3,TRBD2,TGTGCCATAGGACTAGCGGCTACCTACGAGCAGTACTTC,CAIGLAATYEQYF
once,TRBJ1-1,TRBV19,TRBD1,TGTGCCACCCAGGACACAGGGGGTTTTTGGGATGAAGCTTTCTTT,CATQDTGGFWDEAFF
few,TRBJ2-1,TRBV3-1/TRBV3-2,-,TGTGCCAGCAGCCAAGAGGTTAGTAGCTATGAGCAGTTCTTC,CASSQEVSSYEQFF
-,TRBJ1-1,TRBV21-1,-,TGTGCCAGCAGCAAAGCGCTTAGCAGGGGGAAGGGCACTGAAGCTTTCTTT,CASSKALSRGKGTEAFF
-,TRBJ2-1,TRBV7-9,TRBD1,TGTGCCAGCAGCTTATTAATTGGGACAGGGCCCCACAATGAGCAGTTCTTC,CASSLLIGTGPHNEQFF
-,TRBJ1-4,TRBV6-5,TRBD1,TGTGCCAGCAGTTACCGGACAGGTCGTGAAAAACTGTTTTTT,CASSYRTGREKLFF
-,TRBJ1-6,TRBV19,-,TGTGCCAGTACCCTTCAGGGTGAAAGTTCACCCCTCCACTTT,CASTLQGESSPLHF
-,TRBJ2-1,TRBV27,-,TGTGCCAGCAGCTTCAGGCCGAAGAGCTCCTACAATGAGCAGTTCTTC,CASSFRPKSSYNEQFF
-,TRBJ2-3,TRBV5-6,-,TGTGCCAGCAGCAAAAACAGGGTCCGTGGGACAGATACGCAGTATTTT,CASSKNRVRGTDTQYF
-,TRBJ1-6,TRBV28,-,TGTGCCAGCAGCACAGGGAGTTCACCCCTCCACTTT,CASSTGSSPLHF
few,TRBJ2-7,TRBV6-6,TRBD2,TGTGCCAGCAGTCGAACTCTAGCGGCGTACTCCTACGAGCAGTACTTC,CASSRTLAAYSYEQYF
-,TRBJ2-5,TRBV5-8,TRBD1,TGTGCCAGCAGCTCCGGACAGGGAGTAGGGACCCAGTACTTC,CASSSGQGVGTQYF
-,TRBJ1-4,TRBV6-5,TRBD1,TGTGCCAGCAGTTCAAGGGACAGGGGGAATGAAAAACTGTTTTTT,CASSSRDRGNEKLFF
-,TRBJ2-3,TRBV27,-,TGTGCCAGCAGTTTTCTAGGGGTTGGCACAGATACGCAGTATTTT,CASSFLGVGTDTQYF
-,TRBJ2-2,TRBV2,TRBD1,TGTGCCAGCAAGGGGACAGGGTACACCGGGGAGCTGTTTTTT,CASKGTGYTGELFF
-,TRBJ2-1,TRBV7-2,TRBD2,TGTGCCAGCAGCTTAGCGACCGGGACTAGCGGGAGGGCCTGGAATGAGCAGTTCTTC,CASSLATGTSGRAWNEQFF
-,TRBJ2-5,TRBV6-2/TRBV6-3,TRBD2,TGTGCCAGCAGTTACTCGCTAGCGGGGGGTCAAGAGACCCAGTACTTC,CASSYSLAGGQETQYF
once,TRBJ2-3,TRBV5-1,TRBD2,TGCGCCACGAGACTAGCGGGGGGCACAGATACGCAGTATTTT,CATRLAGGTDTQYF
-,TRBJ2-5,TRBV5-6,-,TGTGCCAGCAGCCAGGGCACAGGGCAAGAGACCCAGTACTTC,CASSQGTGQETQYF
few,TRBJ1-5,TRBV7-3,TRBD1,TGTGCCAGCAGCGGGGACAGGGGGCAGCCCCAGCATTTT,CASSGDRGQPQHF
-,TRBJ2-1,TRBV9,-,TGTGCCAGCAGCGTAGTCCCTAACAATGAGCAGTTCTTC,CASSVVPNNEQFF
-,TRBJ1-2,TRBV5-1,-,TGCGCCAGCAGCTTGGCCCTGGGGCCTGGCTACACCTTC,CASSLALGPGYTF
-,TRBJ1-1,TRBV2,TRBD1,TGTGCCAGCAGCGAGGGTGGCAGGGGGCACGCTGAAGCTTTCTTT,CASSEGGRGHAEAFF
-,TRBJ1-3,TRBV7-9,TRBD1,TGTGCCAGCAGCACAGGGGGCCCTGGAAACACCATATATTTT,CASSTGGPGNTIYF